A single sample gave rise to the 19 T cell receptor beta chains below, sequenced in a study of shared clonotypes between healthy human individuals. Assay used: immunoSEQ multiplex PCR; TCRdb lists only in-frame clones, some missing. This sample has 550,000 to 600,000 clones, with roughly 98% found just once. Cells designated naive CD8 were CD45RO-negative and were positively selected for CCR7, with terminally differentiated effector memory CD45RA+ cells excluded. The sequenced material came from naive CD8+ T cells sorted from blood. The source of these receptors is a man aged 25-45 years in good health.

The V and J genes are TRBV6-5 and TRBJ2-5; 7 bases are shared with TRBD1. Germline-derived CDR1 and CDR2 are MNHEY and SVGAGI. The CDR3 is 15 amino acids. After removal of 5 bases from V and 3 bases from J, the junction contained 9 bases not matched to a gene. The CDR3 bases are TGTGCCAGCAGTAGGTGGGACAGCAAAGAAGAGACCCAGTACTTC. As protein: CASSRWDSKEETQYF.

This clone came up once. The V gene is TRBV29-1, the J gene TRBJ1-2, with no clear D. The V gene's germline CDR1 is SQVTM and CDR2 ANQGSEA. This CDR3 contains 11 residues. Between the trimmed V and J ends, which lost 6 bases and 7 bases, there was a span of 12 bases. CDR3 DNA: TGCAGCGTGAGCGAGGTGGCTGGCTACACCTTC. This sequence encodes CSVSEVAGYTF.

V and J are TRBV7-2 and TRBJ2-1; 7 nucleotides agree with TRBD2. CDR1 and CDR2 (germline): SGHTA, FQGNSA. The V segment lost 3 bases and the J segment 0 bases; nucleotides outside the gene matches: 2. The CDR3 runs to 15 residues. As DNA, the CDR3 is TGTGCCAGCAGCTTCGGCGGGAGCTCCTACAATGAGCAGTTCTTC. Encoded protein: CASSFGGSSYNEQFF.

The chain employs TRBV11-2 and TRBJ2-7, with D perhaps TRBD1 (6 bases). Germline V gene sequence: CDR1 SGHAT, CDR2 FQNNGV. Deletions cut 4 bases from V and 2 bases from J, with 9 bases between. The CDR3 has 13 residues. CDR3 protein: CASSSRDTYEQYF. Here the CDR3 DNA reads TGTGCCAGCAGCTCACGGGACACCTACGAGCAGTACTTC. Drawing the rest from reference TRBV11-2 and TRBJ2-7, the complete variable domain is EAGVAQSPRYKIIEKRQSVAFWCNPISGHATLYWYQQILGQGPKLLIQFQNNGVVDDSQLPKDRFSAERLKGVDSTLKIQPAKLEDSAVYLCASSSRDTYEQYFGPGTRLTVT.

The DNA for the CDR3 is TGTGCCAGCAGCTTAGTTAGCGGGGGTGGCACTGAAGCTTTCTTT. Its protein is CASSLVSGGGTEAFF. The V gene is TRBV7-9, the J gene TRBJ1-1, with TRBD1 as a possible D gene (5 bases). The germline V and J ends were trimmed by 1 base and 4 bases, with 13 bases remaining between them. Per the germline V gene, CDR1 is SEHNR and CDR2 is FQNEAQ (reference sequence). The CDR3 covers 15 residues.

The chain uses TRBV7-9 and TRBJ1-2; D uncertain. V lost 2 bases to trimming and J lost 6 bases, with 13 bases between them. CDR3 size: 14 residues. Germline V gives CDR1 SEHNR, CDR2 FQNEAQ (reference sequence). Here the CDR3 reads CASSLILMDHGYTF. Written as DNA, the CDR3 is TGTGCCAGCAGCTTAATCCTTATGGACCATGGCTACACCTTC.

The CDR3 bases are TGCGCCAGCAGCTTGGTTCGTACGGGACTTGGCACTGAAGCTTTCTTT. Translation: CASSLVRTGLGTEAFF. This sequence joins TRBV5-1 and TRBJ1-1, with TRBD1 as a possible D gene (5 bases). CDR1 and CDR2 from the germline V gene are SGHRS and YFSETQ. Trimming removed 0 bases at V and 4 bases at J, with 16 bases between. The CDR3 is made up of 16 amino acids.

This chain connects TRBV18 to TRBJ2-1, with D maybe TRBD2 (5 bases). Per the germline V gene, CDR1 is KGHSH and CDR2 is LQKENI. The CDR3 contains 14 residues. V shed 1 base and J shed 6 bases, with 10 bases lying between them. CDR3: CASSPRTSGNEQFF. CDR3 DNA: TGTGCCAGCTCACCACGGACTTCGGGCAATGAGCAGTTCTTC.

Here the CDR3 DNA reads TGTGCCAGTAGTATAGATCTAGGGCGGTACTCCTACAATGAGCAGTTCTTC. The encoded protein is CASSIDLGRYSYNEQFF. The rearrangement joins TRBV19 to TRBJ2-1; D not resolved. The CDR3 is 17 amino acids. Germline-derived CDR1 and CDR2 are LNHDA and SQIVND (reference sequence). V lost 0 bases and J lost 0, with 12 bases in between.

CDR3 nucleotides: TGTGCCAGCAGCTTTATGGCGGGAAACCTCAACAATGAGCAGTTCTTC. Protein sequence: CASSFMAGNLNNEQFF. V gene TRBV7-3 combines with J gene TRBJ2-1, with D tentatively TRBD2 (6 bases). The CDR3 contains 16 residues. Germline V gene lookup returns CDR1 SGHTA and CDR2 FQGTGA. Deletions cut 3 bases from V and 5 bases from J, with 17 bases between.

In regard to this clone: Different DNA sequences within this sample yield the same CDR3. The gene calls are TRBV9 and TRBJ2-2; 7 nucleotides match TRBD2. The trim removed 2 bases at V and 5 bases at J, leaving 0 bases unmatched. The germline V gene encodes CDR1 SGDLS and CDR2 YYNGEE. CDR3 length equals 13 residues. CDR3 region: CASSVGGTGELFF. CDR3 bases: TGTGCCAGCAGCGTCGGGGGGACCGGGGAGCTGTTTTTT.

The V call is TRBV21-1, the J call TRBJ2-7; TRBD2 was called by the table and not checked on the DNA. TRBV21-1 has pseudogene status. CDR3 length equals 15 residues. This CDR3 is CASTRRGTRGYEQYF. The CDR3 nucleotides are TGTGCCAGCACCAGAAGAGGGACTAGGGGGTACGAGCAGTACTTC.

This chain connects TRBV27 to TRBJ1-2; TRBD1 matches at 8 bases. The CDR3 covers 15 residues. Germline trimming cut 7 bases from V and 6 bases from J; bases unmatched to any gene: 13. The germline V gene has CDR1 MNHEY and CDR2 SMNVEV (reference sequence). The DNA of the CDR3 is TGTGCCAGCACCATAACAGGGGGGCAGAGCGATGGCTACACCTTC. Its protein is CASTITGGQSDGYTF.

Regarding this clone: Other DNA sequences in the same sample also yield this CDR3. The V gene is TRBV9, the J gene TRBJ2-2; D unresolved. Germline V lookup: CDR1 SGDLS, CDR2 YYNGEE. This CDR3 has 13 amino acids. V dropped 4 bases and J dropped 3 bases, with 7 bases sitting between them. The CDR3 DNA sequence: TGTGCCAGCAGCCCACCCTACACCGGGGAGCTGTTTTTT. Its translation: CASSPPYTGELFF.

This rearrangement joins TRBV11-2 to TRBJ1-4, with D hard to call. Germline CDR1 SGHAT, CDR2 FQNNGV. The V end lost 1 base, the J end lost 0 bases, and 12 bases lay between the germline ends. The CDR3 is 17 amino acids. CDR3 in DNA: TGTGCCAGCAGCTTAGGCCAGCGGGCAGCAACTAATGAAAAACTGTTTTTT. This translates into CASSLGQRAATNEKLFF.

The chain joins TRBV7-9 to TRBJ2-7; 8 bases line up with TRBD2. Germline V CDR1 and CDR2: SEHNR, FQNEAQ (reference sequence). The CDR3 loop spans 14 amino acids. V was clipped by 4 bases and J by 6 bases; unmatched bases: 8. CDR3 nucleotides: TGTGCCAGCAGCTCAAGCGGGAGCCCCGGCGAGCAGTACTTC. Translating gives CASSSSGSPGEQYF.

The rearrangement joins TRBV6-1 to TRBJ1-4; no definite D call. With 4 bases removed from V and 5 bases from J, the gap between germline ends came to 20 bases. Germline assignment: CDR1 MNHNS and CDR2 SASEGT. The CDR3 is made up of 17 amino acids. The CDR3 spells CASSGVPDTDGNEKLFF. The CDR3 nucleotides read TGTGCCAGCAGTGGAGTTCCAGACACCGACGGGAATGAAAAACTGTTTTTT.

The chain has TRBV27 and TRBJ2-1, with TRBD1 identical over 7 bases. This CDR3 region has 15 residues. Germline trimming cut 6 bases from V and 5 bases from J; bases unmatched to any gene: 10. CDR1 and CDR2 (germline): MNHEY, SMNVEV (reference sequence). For the CDR3, the DNA is TGTGCCAGCAGGGGAGCACAGGGGATACACAATGAGCAGTTCTTC. It translates to CASRGAQGIHNEQFF.

CDR3 amino acids: CATSRDRGLSSYEQYF. Here the CDR3 DNA reads TGTGCCACCAGCAGAGATAGGGGGTTAAGCTCCTACGAGCAGTACTTC. The J gene is TRBJ2-7, the V gene TRBV15, with a tentative D call TRBD1 (6 bases). This CDR3 is built from 16 residues. V lost 0 bases and J lost 0, with 12 bases in between. CDR1 is LNHNV, CDR2 YYDKDF, per germline (reference sequence).